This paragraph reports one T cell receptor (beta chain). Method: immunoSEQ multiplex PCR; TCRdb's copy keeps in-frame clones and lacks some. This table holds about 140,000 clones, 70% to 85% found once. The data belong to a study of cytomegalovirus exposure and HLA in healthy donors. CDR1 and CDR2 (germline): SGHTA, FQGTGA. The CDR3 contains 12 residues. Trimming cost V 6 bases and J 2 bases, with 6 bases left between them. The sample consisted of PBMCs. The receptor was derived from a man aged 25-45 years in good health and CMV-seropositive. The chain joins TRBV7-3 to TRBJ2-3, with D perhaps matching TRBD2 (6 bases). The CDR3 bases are TGTGCCAGCAGGGACTACACAGATACGCAGTATTTT. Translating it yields CASRDYTDTQYF.